Listed below are T cell receptor beta chains from one sample, sequenced in a study of T-cell reconstitution after alpha-beta-depleted transplantation in children. TCRdb independently ran MiXCR on the PCR reads; one entry per CDR3 protein. Here the sample spans about 600,000 distinct CDR3 sequences, approximately 12% being singletons. The specimen was PBMCs, mostly from graft donor cells, collected 360 days after TCRalphabeta/CD19-depleted stem cell transplant. All receptors derive from a male patient younger than 18 who had a stem cell transplant for acute myeloid leukemia, so the T cells may come from the graft donor. Both conserved end residues are part of each CDR3. Fields, in order: V gene, D gene, clone size, J gene, CDR3 protein, CDR3 DNA. A D gene is named only where the DNA matches it firmly. Where a row states a size, it is once, few, many or the class of an expanded clone; other rows omit it.

>TRBV7-8|NA|NA|TRBJ2-2
CASSRLTRHTGELFF
TGTGCCAGCAGCCGCTTAACTAGACACACCGGGGAGCTGTTTTTT
>TRBV2|TRBD1|NA|TRBJ2-5
CASNLQGSQETQYF
TGTGCCAGCAACCTACAGGGGAGCCAAGAGACCCAGTACTTC
>TRBV29-1|NA|few|TRBJ2-3
CSVAAGLADTQYF
TGCAGCGTTGCGGCAGGATTAGCAGATACGCAGTATTTT
>TRBV15|TRBD1|few|TRBJ1-5
CATSSGQGGPDSNQPQHF
TGTGCCACCAGCAGCGGACAGGGGGGTCCGGATAGCAATCAGCCCCAGCATTTT
>TRBV20-1|NA|many|TRBJ2-1
CSAEFLGYNEQFF
TGCAGTGCTGAGTTTCTTGGCTACAATGAGCAGTTCTTC
>TRBV3-1|NA|many|TRBJ2-7
CASSQTAQQYF
TGTGCCAGCAGCCAGACAGCCCAACAATACTTC
>TRBV28|TRBD2|few|TRBJ2-1
CASSRGLAGYNEQFF
TGTGCCAGCAGTCGTGGACTAGCGGGATACAATGAGCAGTTCTTC
>TRBV12-3/TRBV12-4|TRBD2|many|TRBJ2-5
CASSFGLAENQETQYF
TGTGCCAGCAGTTTCGGACTAGCGGAGAACCAAGAGACCCAGTACTTC
>TRBV7-8|TRBD2|NA|TRBJ2-3
CASSLGGRGTSGGDTQYF
TGTGCCAGCAGCTTAGGTGGTCGGGGGACTAGCGGGGGGGATACGCAGTATTTT
>TRBV28|TRBD2|few|TRBJ2-3
CASNLGLAGTDTQYF
TGTGCCAGCAACCTGGGGCTAGCGGGCACAGATACGCAGTATTTT
>TRBV5-8|TRBD2|many|TRBJ2-2
CASSYQAGATNTGELFF
TGTGCCAGCAGCTACCAAGCGGGAGCGACGAACACCGGGGAGCTGTTTTTT
>TRBV20-1|NA|many|TRBJ2-7
CSAPGLYGYYEQYF
TGCAGTGCCCCGGGACTCTATGGGTACTACGAGCAGTACTTC
>TRBV28|NA|NA|TRBJ2-4
CASIPYLRDMAKNIQYF
TGTGCCAGCATCCCATACCTCCGGGACATGGCCAAAAACATTCAGTACTTC
>TRBV29-1|NA|few|TRBJ2-3
CSVRPVPPDTQYF
TGCAGCGTCCGACCAGTCCCTCCGGATACGCAGTATTTT
>TRBV12-3/TRBV12-4|TRBD2|few|TRBJ2-1
CASSSGIAGGHRNEQFF
TGTGCCAGCAGTTCGGGCATTGCGGGAGGGCACCGCAATGAGCAGTTCTTC
>TRBV12-3/TRBV12-4|NA|NA|TRBJ2-7
CASSLSGRSSCEQYF
TGTGCCAGCAGTTTGAGCGGCCGAAGCTCCTGCGAGCAGTACTTC
>TRBV27|NA|many|TRBJ1-4
CASSSRDEKLFF
TGTGCCAGCAGTTCCAGGGATGAAAAACTGTTTTTT
>TRBV4-2|TRBD1|NA|TRBJ2-7
CASSQEGQGIYEQYF
TGTGCCAGCAGCCAAGAGGGACAGGGAATCTACGAGCAGTACTTC
>TRBV29-1|NA|NA|TRBJ1-2
CSVWEGTGTNYGYTF
TGCAGCGTGTGGGAAGGAACAGGGACTAACTATGGCTACACCTTC
>TRBV6-1|NA|few|TRBJ2-2
CASRLSANTGELFF
TGTGCCAGCAGACTGAGTGCGAACACCGGGGAGCTGTTTTTT
>TRBV6-2/TRBV6-3|NA|many|TRBJ2-1
CASTRGDEQFF
TGTGCCAGCACCAGGGGCGATGAGCAGTTCTTC
>TRBV7-2|TRBD2|few|TRBJ2-7
CASSLTGRAHEQYF
TGTGCCAGCAGCTTAACCGGGAGGGCCCACGAGCAGTACTTC
>TRBV29-1|TRBD2|many|TRBJ2-6
CSVGGAGLSSGANVLTF
TGCAGCGTCGGGGGGGCAGGTTTGAGCTCTGGGGCCAACGTCCTGACTTTC
>TRBV29-1|NA|NA|TRBJ2-5
CSVEGRVETQYF
TGCAGCGTTGAGGGCAGGGTAGAGACCCAGTACTTC
>TRBV7-2|NA|many|TRBJ2-4
CASSYSRGGYIQYF
TGTGCCAGCAGCTACTCCAGGGGAGGATACATTCAGTACTTC
>TRBV9|NA|NA|TRBJ2-2
CASSVVQTRTGELFF
TGTGCCAGCAGCGTAGTACAGACGCGCACCGGGGAGCTGTTTTTT
>TRBV15|NA|NA|TRBJ1-3
CATSRNIGVVANTIYF
TGTGCCACCAGCAGAAATATAGGGGTGGTGGCAAACACCATATATTTT
>TRBV11-2|NA|NA|TRBJ2-4
CASSSGPLGAFNIQYF
TGTGCCAGCAGCTCCGGGCCCTTAGGGGCTTTCAACATTCAGTACTTC
>TRBV19|TRBD2|NA|TRBJ2-5
CASSEVAGNPETQYF
TGTGCCAGTAGCGAAGTAGCGGGAAACCCAGAGACCCAGTACTTC
>TRBV29-1|TRBD2|many|TRBJ2-1
CSVDQSASGRNEQFF
TGCAGCGTTGATCAAAGTGCTAGCGGGAGGAATGAGCAGTTCTTC
>TRBV7-3|TRBD2|few|TRBJ2-1
CASSRVGTTIYNEQFF
TGTGCCAGCAGCCGCGTTGGGACTACCATCTACAATGAGCAGTTCTTC
>TRBV12-3/TRBV12-4|NA|NA|TRBJ2-7
CASSPQYGYEQYF
TGTGCCAGCAGTCCCCAGTATGGGTACGAGCAGTACTTC
>TRBV7-8|NA|NA|TRBJ2-1
CASRTGPYNEQFF
TGTGCCAGCAGGACGGGACCGTACAATGAGCAGTTCTTC
>TRBV7-2|NA|NA|TRBJ2-7
CASSLIRRERGEQYF
TGTGCCAGCAGCTTAATAAGGCGGGAACGGGGAGAGCAGTACTTC
>TRBV10-3|NA|many|TRBJ2-5
CATATSTQETQYF
TGTGCCACCGCCACTAGTACCCAAGAGACCCAGTACTTC
>TRBV20-1|TRBD2|few|TRBJ2-1
CSAQGLGVGNEQFF
TGCAGTGCCCAAGGACTAGGAGTTGGCAATGAGCAGTTCTTC
>TRBV6-6|NA|many|TRBJ2-2
CASGRQGPGELFF
TGTGCCAGCGGGAGGCAGGGGCCCGGGGAGCTGTTTTTT
>TRBV4-3|TRBD2|NA|TRBJ2-1
CASSQEASGIIKVNEQFF
TGCGCCAGCAGCCAAGAAGCTAGCGGGATTATTAAAGTCAATGAGCAGTTCTTC
>TRBV19|TRBD1|NA|TRBJ2-7
CATQDRGYEQYF
TGTGCCACACAAGACAGGGGCTACGAGCAGTACTTC
>TRBV9|NA|few|TRBJ2-1
CASSETSTSYNEQFF
TGTGCCAGCAGCGAAACTAGCACCTCCTACAATGAGCAGTTCTTC